What follows are 25 T cell receptor beta chains derived from one specimen sequenced in a study of T cells after posttransplantation cyclophosphamide. Here immunoSEQ multiplex PCR was the method, and the copy in TCRdb shows in-frame clones only, minus some. The sample lists 32,000 or so clones, 70% to 90% occurring once. Sequencing was performed on PBMCs. All receptors derive from a woman aged 40 to 55 with a blood cancer, CMV-positive, and with a related stem cell donor.

The V gene is TRBV9, the J gene TRBJ1-4, with 7 bases aligning to TRBD1. Germline assignment: CDR1 SGDLS and CDR2 YYNGEE. The CDR3 extends over 16 amino acids. After removal of 3 bases from V and 5 bases from J, the junction contained 10 bases not matched to a gene. The CDR3 here is CASSASGTDANEKLFF. Written as DNA, the CDR3 is TGTGCCAGCAGCGCATCCGGGACAGACGCCAATGAAAAACTGTTTTTT. The full variable domain, with the rest looked up from reference TRBV9 and TRBJ1-4, is DSGVTQTPKHLITATGQRVTLRCSPRSGDLSVYWYQQSLDQGLQFLIQYYNGEERAKGNILERFSAQQFPDLHSELNLSSLELGDSALYFCASSASGTDANEKLFFGSGTQLSVL.

This sequence joins TRBV19 and TRBJ2-6; 7 bases are shared with TRBD1. The germline CDR1 and CDR2 sequences are LNHDA and SQIVND (reference sequence). Trimming took 9 bases from V and 1 from J; bases not matched to a gene: 12. There are 17 residues in the CDR3. The CDR3 DNA reads TGTGCCAGCTTATCCGGGACAGTAAATTCTGGGGCCAACGTCCTGACTTTC. Encoded protein: CASLSGTVNSGANVLTF.

The V call is TRBV6-1, the J call TRBJ2-3; 8 positions match TRBD1. V shed 2 bases, J shed 3 bases, and the junction held 7 bases outside the gene matches. Germline CDR1 and CDR2: MNHNS and SASEGT. This CDR3 has 16 amino acids. CDR3 sequence reads: CASSESRGLTTDTQYF. The CDR3, as DNA: TGTGCCAGCAGTGAATCCAGGGGGCTTACGACAGATACGCAGTATTTT.

The chain employs TRBV6-5 and TRBJ2-2; TRBD1 matches at 8 bases. J gave up 0 bases and V 6 bases, and 3 bases lay outside the gene matches. Per germline, CDR1 MNHEY and CDR2 SVGAGI. The CDR3 consists of 15 residues. The CDR3 loop reads CASRGQVSNTGELFF. CDR3 coding DNA: TGTGCCAGCAGGGGACAGGTTTCGAACACCGGGGAGCTGTTTTTT.

The rearrangement joins TRBV28 to TRBJ2-7; 9 positions match TRBD1. This CDR3 contains 13 residues. The V segment lost 8 bases and the J segment 3 bases; nucleotides outside the gene matches: 5. CDR1 and CDR2 from the germline V gene are MDHEN and SYDVKM. The CDR3 bases are TGTGCCAGCTCGACAGGGGGAAACTACGAGCAGTACTTC. Translating gives CASSTGGNYEQYF.

The chain has TRBV6-5 and TRBJ2-7; 13 bases map to TRBD2. Germline CDR1 reads MNHEY; CDR2 reads SVGAGI. This CDR3 is 14 amino acids long. J gave up 2 bases and V 8 bases, and 3 bases lay outside the gene matches. The CDR3 spells CASAGLAGAYEQYF. CDR3 nucleotide sequence: TGTGCCAGCGCCGGACTAGCGGGGGCCTACGAGCAGTACTTC.

The chain joins TRBV5-1 to TRBJ2-5; TRBD1 matches 11 bases. Germline CDR1 and CDR2: SGHRS and YFSETQ. The CDR3 is 15 residues long. The trim removed 4 bases at V and 5 bases at J, leaving 7 bases unmatched. CDR3 coding DNA: TGCGCCAGCAGCCCAAGGACAGGGGGCGGGGAGACCCAGTACTTC. Its translation: CASSPRTGGGETQYF.

This chain joins TRBV7-2 and TRBJ1-2, with unresolved D. Trimming pared 4 bases from V and 0 bases from J, leaving 21 bases between. There are 18 residues in the CDR3. Germline V CDR1 and CDR2: SGHTA, FQGNSA. CDR3 protein: CASSSTPWADGANYGYTF. CDR3 sequence (DNA): TGTGCCAGCAGCTCAACTCCTTGGGCAGACGGGGCTAACTATGGCTACACCTTC.

The V and J genes are TRBV6-5 and TRBJ2-1, with 7 bases matching TRBD2. Germline V CDR1 and CDR2: MNHEY, SVGAGI. V shed 4 bases and J 0 bases; nucleotides not matched to a gene: 3. The CDR3 consists of 15 residues. CDR3 sequence: CASSLAGSSYNEQFF. Written as DNA, the CDR3 is TGTGCCAGCAGTTTAGCGGGTTCCTCCTACAATGAGCAGTTCTTC.

This clone has a single count. The chain joins TRBV5-4 to TRBJ2-3; no reliable D call. Germline CDR1 and CDR2: SGHNT and YYREEE (reference sequence). The CDR3 sequence is 13 residues long. Trimming shortened V by 3 bases and J by 0 bases, and 5 bases separated the two germline ends. The CDR3 spells CASSSSSTDTQYF. CDR3 bases: TGTGCCAGCAGCTCCTCGAGCACAGATACGCAGTATTTT.

This clone showed up just once. The V gene is TRBV9, the J gene TRBJ2-3, with TRBD1 matching 8 bases. The junction had 4 bases not matched to a gene; V was cut back by 0 bases and J by 7 bases. This CDR3 contains 14 residues. Germline V lookup: CDR1 SGDLS, CDR2 YYNGEE. Here the CDR3 DNA reads TGTGCCAGCAGCGTAGCGACAGGGGAAAATACGCAGTATTTT. Translating gives CASSVATGENTQYF.

The chain links TRBV4-1 to TRBJ2-2; maybe TRBD1 (5 bases). The CDR3 sequence is 17 residues long. The V and J ends lost 0 bases and 0 bases respectively, with 11 bases between them. The germline V gene has CDR1 MGHRA and CDR2 YSYEKL. The DNA for the CDR3 is TGCGCCAGCAGCCAAGATAAGGGGTACGCGAACACCGGGGAGCTGTTTTTT. It encodes CASSQDKGYANTGELFF.

The genes are TRBV28 and TRBJ2-5, with D possibly TRBD1 on 6 matching bases. Germline loops: CDR1 MDHEN, CDR2 SYDVKM. Trimming took 4 bases from V and 3 from J, leaving 18 bases between them. This CDR3 spans 16 amino acids. Here the CDR3 reads CASSSIQGALEETQYF. The DNA for the CDR3 is TGTGCCAGCAGTTCCATACAGGGAGCCTTGGAAGAGACCCAGTACTTC.

The chain is built from TRBV4-1 and TRBJ2-7; 9 nucleotides match TRBD1. V lost 2 bases to trimming and J lost 5 bases; unmatched junction nucleotides: 10. CDR1 is MGHRA, CDR2 YSYEKL, per germline. The CDR3 totals 16 residues. The DNA for the CDR3 is TGCGCCAGCAGCCAACCCCCGGGACAGGGTCTTAACGAGCAGTACTTC. It encodes CASSQPPGQGLNEQYF.

The V and J genes are TRBV28 and TRBJ2-3; 10 bases line up with TRBD2. Germline-derived CDR1 and CDR2 are MDHEN and SYDVKM. The CDR3 is 17 amino acids. J was trimmed by 4 bases and V by 6 bases; bases with no gene match: 13. CDR3 amino acids: CASSLPGERGGPDTQYF. In DNA form, the CDR3 reads TGTGCCAGCAGCTTGCCGGGGGAGCGGGGGGGGCCAGATACGCAGTATTTT. Variable domain in full (rest from reference TRBV28 and TRBJ2-3): DVKVTQSSRYLVKRTGEKVFLECVQDMDHENMFWYRQDPGLGLRLIYFSYDVKMKEKGDIPEGYSVSREKKERFSLILESASTNQTSMYLCASSLPGERGGPDTQYFGPGTRLTVL.

V usage is TRBV4-3 and J usage is TRBJ2-5; 8 bases align to TRBD1. CDR1 is LGHNA, CDR2 YSLEER, per germline. After removal of 3 bases from V and 5 bases from J, the junction contained 8 bases not matched to a gene. The CDR3 extends over 15 amino acids. CDR3 region: CASSQDRDRRETQYF. CDR3 coding DNA: TGCGCCAGCAGCCAGGACAGGGATCGGCGGGAGACCCAGTACTTC.

CDR3 sequence reads: CASSNPGGKTTINTGELFF. In nucleotides, the CDR3 is TGCGCCAGCAGCAACCCCGGGGGGAAAACCACTATTAACACCGGGGAGCTGTTTTTT. This sequence joins TRBV5-1 and TRBJ2-2; 7 positions agree with TRBD2. The CDR3 runs to 19 residues. Germline values: CDR1 SGHRS, CDR2 YFSETQ. J lost 2 bases, V lost 4 bases, and 17 bases had no gene match.

The CDR3 DNA sequence: TGTGCCAGCAGTCCCCTAGACACTGAAGCTTTCTTT. As protein: CASSPLDTEAFF. The J gene is TRBJ1-1, the V gene TRBV6-5, with D hard to call. The CDR3 contains 12 residues. V shed 5 bases and J shed 3 bases, with 7 bases lying between them. Germline CDR1 reads MNHEY; CDR2 reads SVGAGI.

The chain links TRBV9 to TRBJ1-1; 7 bases map to TRBD1. This CDR3 is 15 amino acids long. Germline CDR1 SGDLS, CDR2 YYNGEE. After removal of 0 bases from V and 3 bases from J, the junction contained 5 bases not matched to a gene. The chain's CDR3 is CASSVEGGPYTEAFF. The CDR3 coding sequence is TGTGCCAGCAGCGTAGAAGGGGGCCCCTACACTGAAGCTTTCTTT. Supplemented by reference TRBV9 and TRBJ1-1, the full variable domain reads DSGVTQTPKHLITATGQRVTLRCSPRSGDLSVYWYQQSLDQGLQFLIQYYNGEERAKGNILERFSAQQFPDLHSELNLSSLELGDSALYFCASSVEGGPYTEAFFGQGTRLTVV.

In its sample, this clone was seen once. This chain joins TRBV7-2 and TRBJ1-5, with 9 bases matching TRBD1. The CDR3 consists of 15 residues. The ends lost 3 bases at V and 4 bases at J; junction bases unmatched: 4. The germline gives CDR1 SGHTA, CDR2 FQGNSA. The CDR3 reads CASSLGQGKNQPQHF. CDR3 nucleotide sequence: TGTGCCAGCAGCTTGGGACAGGGCAAGAATCAGCCCCAGCATTTT.

The chain carries TRBV5-6 and TRBJ1-2; no clear D. Trimming pared 0 bases from V and 4 bases from J, leaving 19 bases between. The CDR3 has 17 residues. Germline V lookup: CDR1 SGHDT, CDR2 YYEEEE. CDR3 sequence (DNA): TGTGCCAGCAGCTTGGTCATCGATTTTGCAGGCACCTATGGCTACACCTTC. Its translation: CASSLVIDFAGTYGYTF.

The V and J genes are TRBV29-1 and TRBJ2-7, with 8 bases matching TRBD2. The germline V gene has CDR1 SQVTM and CDR2 ANQGSEA. The CDR3 runs 11 residues. Trimming took 8 bases from V and 5 from J; bases not matched to a gene: 5. The CDR3 DNA reads TGCAGCTTCCGGGGGGGGCACGAGCAGTACTTC. It translates to CSFRGGHEQYF.

The chain employs TRBV5-1 and TRBJ2-5; TRBD2 aligns across 11 bases. V was pared by 4 bases and J by 5 bases, with 4 bases of the junction left unmatched. This CDR3 is built from 14 residues. Germline CDR1 and CDR2: SGHRS and YFSETQ. The CDR3 region is CASSPSSGGETQYF. For the CDR3, the DNA is TGCGCCAGCAGCCCTTCTAGCGGGGGGGAGACCCAGTACTTC.

The chain links TRBV5-1 to TRBJ2-7; TRBD1 matches 9 bases. V lost 2 bases and J lost 6; bases outside the gene matches: 3. CDR3 size: 13 residues. Germline V gene lookup returns CDR1 SGHRS and CDR2 YFSETQ. In DNA form, the CDR3 reads TGCGCCAGCAGCTTCGGGACAGGGACCGAGCAGTACTTC. Translated, it gives CASSFGTGTEQYF.

The chain carries TRBV6-5 and TRBJ1-2; D not resolved. The V end was cut by 4 bases, the J end by 4 bases, with 19 bases between. Germline CDR1 reads MNHEY; CDR2 reads SVGAGI. CDR3 length: 16 amino acids. CDR3 coding DNA: TGTGCCAGCAGTTCTGATCTGAGGCCTTCTCCCTATGGCTACACCTTC. Amino acid sequence: CASSSDLRPSPYGYTF.